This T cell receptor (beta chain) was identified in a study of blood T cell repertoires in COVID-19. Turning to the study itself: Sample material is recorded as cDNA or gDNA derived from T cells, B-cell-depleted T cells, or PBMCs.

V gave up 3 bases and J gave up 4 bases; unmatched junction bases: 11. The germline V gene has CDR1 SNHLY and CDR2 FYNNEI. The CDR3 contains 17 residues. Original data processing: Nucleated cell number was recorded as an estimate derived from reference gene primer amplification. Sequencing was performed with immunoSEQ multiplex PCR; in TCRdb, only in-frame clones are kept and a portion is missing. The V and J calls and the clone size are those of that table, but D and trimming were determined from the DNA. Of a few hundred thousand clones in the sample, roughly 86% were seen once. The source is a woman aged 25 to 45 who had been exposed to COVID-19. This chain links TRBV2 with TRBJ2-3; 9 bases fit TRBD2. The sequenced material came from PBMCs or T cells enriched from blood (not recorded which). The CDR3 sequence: CASSDGTRGRGADTQYF. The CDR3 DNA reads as TGTGCCAGCAGTGACGGGACTCGCGGGAGGGGTGCAGATACGCAGTATTTT.